A single sample gave rise to the 12 T cell receptor beta chains below, sequenced in a study of CD8 T cells in Susac syndrome. With random hexamers, reverse transcription was performed on about 0.5 to 1 ug of RNA. TCRdb passed the immunoSEQ multiplex PCR reads through MiXCR, listing each CDR3 protein once. The repertoire holds 150,000 to 190,000 distinct CDR3 sequences, with roughly 95% as singletons. Sequencing used CD4+ T cells from PBMCs. These receptor sequences come from a human donor with Susac syndrome.

The genes are TRBV19 and TRBJ1-5, with 7 bases that match TRBD1. The germline CDR1 and CDR2 sequences are LNHDA and SQIVND (reference sequence). The CDR3 totals 13 residues. The CDR3 region has the DNA TGTGGTGCCGGGACAGATAGCAATCAGCCCCAGCATTTT. Encoded protein: CGAGTDSNQPQHF.

The rearrangement joins TRBV15 to TRBJ1-1; D ambiguous. Germline-derived CDR1 and CDR2 are LNHNV and YYDKDF (reference sequence). V lost 3 bases and J lost 8, with 13 bases in between. The CDR3 loop spans 13 amino acids. The CDR3 DNA is TGTGCCACCAGCAGGGGTGGAGGGTGGGAAGCTTTCTTT. Translating it yields CATSRGGGWEAFF. The full variable domain, with the rest looked up from reference TRBV15 and TRBJ1-1, is DAMVIQNPRYQVTQFGKPVTLSCSQTLNHNVMYWYQQKSSQAPKLLFHYYDKDFNNEADTPDNFQSRRPNTSFCFLDIRSPGLGDTAMYLCATSRGGGWEAFFGQGTRLTVV.

The V and J genes are TRBV27 and TRBJ2-7; the D is unclear. The CDR3 consists of 14 residues. V lost 2 bases and J 2 bases, leaving 10 bases between the germline ends. The germline gives CDR1 MNHEY, CDR2 SMNVEV (reference sequence). CDR3 region: CASSLSIGPYEQYF. The DNA of the CDR3 is TGTGCCAGCAGTTTAAGTATAGGTCCCTACGAGCAGTACTTC.

The chain couples TRBV10-3 to TRBJ1-2; D call uncertain. CDR1 and CDR2 (germline): ENHRY, SYGVKD. Trimming shortened V by 0 bases and J by 3 bases, and 11 bases separated the two germline ends. This CDR3 has 15 residues. CDR3 DNA: TGTGCCATCAGTGAGTCTTTTGAAGGCGACTATGGCTACACCTTC. This sequence encodes CAISESFEGDYGYTF.

This sequence joins TRBV2 and TRBJ1-4, with TRBD1 matching 8 bases. The germline V gene has CDR1 SNHLY and CDR2 FYNNEI. V dropped 6 bases and J dropped 3; count of bases not matched to a gene: 9. The CDR3 loop spans 16 amino acids. The CDR3 loop is CASSGQGLTSNEKLFF. In DNA form, the CDR3 reads TGTGCCAGCAGCGGACAGGGCCTAACTTCTAATGAAAAACTGTTTTTT.

The J gene is TRBJ2-5, the V gene TRBV9; the D gene is possibly TRBD2 (5 bases). Germline lookup yields CDR1 SGDLS and CDR2 YYNGEE. There are 13 residues in the CDR3. V lost 0 bases to trimming and J lost 5 bases, with 8 bases between them. CDR3 nucleotide sequence: TGTGCCAGCAGCGTAGAACCGGGGGAGACCCAGTACTTC. Translating gives CASSVEPGETQYF.

The CDR3 DNA is TGTGCCAGCAGCCTAAGCCCCCGGACGGAGGATAATTCACCCCTCCACTTT. Its translation is CASSLSPRTEDNSPLHF. The rearrangement links TRBV7-3 to TRBJ1-6; D ambiguous. Trimming took 5 bases from V and 5 from J, leaving 19 bases between them. The CDR3 spans 17 residues. Germline V gene data show CDR1 as SGHTA and CDR2 as FQGTGA. Looking up the rest from reference TRBV7-3 and TRBJ1-6 gives the full variable domain: GAGVSQTPSNKVTEKGKYVELRCDPISGHTALYWYRQSLGQGPEFLIYFQGTGAADDSGLPNDRFFAVRPEGSVSTLKIQRTERGDSAVYLCASSLSPRTEDNSPLHFGNGTRLTVT.

The chain links TRBV12-3 or TRBV12-4 to TRBJ2-7, with TRBD1 matching over 9 bases. The V segment lost 5 bases and the J segment 3 bases; nucleotides outside the gene matches: 14. The CDR3 is made up of 17 amino acids. CDR3 loop: CASSPRPATGGGYEQYF. In DNA form, the CDR3 reads TGTGCCAGCAGTCCCCGCCCAGCGACAGGGGGGGGCTACGAGCAGTACTTC.

DNA for the CDR3: TGCAGTGCCCGGGGACAGGCGTCCCCAGGAAACTATGGCTACACCTTC. It encodes CSARGQASPGNYGYTF. The V gene is TRBV20-1, the J gene TRBJ1-2, with TRBD1 identical over 8 bases. Trimming cost V 6 bases and J 2 bases; bases outside gene matches: 14. Germline V gene sequence: CDR1 DFQATT, CDR2 SNEGSKA (reference sequence). The CDR3 extends over 16 amino acids.

The chain employs TRBV20-1 and TRBJ2-7, with 9 bases identical to TRBD1. Losses at the gene ends were 6 bases for V and 3 bases for J; bases not matched to a gene: 9. CDR1 is DFQATT and CDR2 is SNEGSKA in the germline V gene (reference sequence). The CDR3 contains 14 residues. CDR3 nucleotides: TGCAGTGCCTCCGGACAGGGGTTTTTCTACGAGCAGTACTTC. Protein sequence: CSASGQGFFYEQYF.

This chain uses TRBV20-1 with TRBJ2-3; the D gene is possibly TRBD1 (5 bases). The ends were cut back, 1 base at V and 2 bases at J, with 10 bases in the middle. The CDR3 totals 14 residues. The germline gives CDR1 DFQATT, CDR2 SNEGSKA (reference sequence). The DNA of the CDR3 is TGCAGTGCTAGAGTCCAGGGTTACACAGATACGCAGTATTTT. The encoded protein is CSARVQGYTDTQYF.

The rearrangement links TRBV20-1 to TRBJ2-2; no firm D call. Germline CDR1 DFQATT, CDR2 SNEGSKA (reference sequence). Trimming left V 0 bases short and J 3 bases short, with 8 bases between. The CDR3 loop spans 14 amino acids. CDR3 region: CSARDPQYTGELFF. The CDR3 DNA reads as TGCAGTGCTAGAGATCCCCAGTACACCGGGGAGCTGTTTTTT.